Listed below are T cell receptor beta chains from one sample, sequenced in a study of cytotoxic CD8 clonotypes in ibrutinib-treated CLL. Sequencing was performed with immunoSEQ multiplex PCR; in TCRdb, only in-frame clones are kept and a portion is missing. The repertoire holds 25,000 to 30,000 clones, with around two thirds as singletons. Sample: PBMCs, taken after 24 months of ibrutinib treatment. All receptors derive from a human donor with chronic lymphocytic leukemia. CDR3s include the opening cysteine and the closing phenylalanine or tryptophan. The order of the fields is clone size, V gene, CDR3 length, CDR3 protein. Clone size appears in some rows only: once, few, many, or a class for an expanded clone.

-,TRBV6-5,14,CASKERGGTDTQYF
-,TRBV27,15,CASSSHIRGTDTQYF
-,TRBV7-3,12,CASSLAGQGIYF
few,TRBV30,13,CASTGQGNSPLHF
-,TRBV7-2,13,CASSLAGGYEQYF
-,TRBV20-1,11,CSARREDPQFF
-,TRBV7-3,15,CASSLRQGAVGELFF
once,TRBV6-5,14,CASTPAGSGNTIYF
-,TRBV29-1,13,CSVCWTGGYEQYF
-,TRBV19,17,CASSRRGDSSGANVLTF
-,TRBV6-5,14,CASRRTGGNQPQHF
-,TRBV6-1,15,CASSVGGRGYTEAFF
-,TRBV6-6,14,CASSARQGRETQYF
-,TRBV2,17,CASSEAPGGRGNEKLFF
-,TRBV19,15,CASSTGDNSNQPQHF
few,TRBV4-3,17,CASSQDPRAATNEKLFF
few,TRBV5-1,14,CASSSGQGRETQYF
-,TRBV9,18,CASSVGAGAGPRTGELFF
-,TRBV4-1,16,CASSEAGLAGEETQYF
-,TRBV6-5,14,CASSLRATEYEQYF
-,TRBV25-1,13,CASSGKGGEKLFF
-,TRBV6-1,18,CASSEPLGEAKPNYGYTF
-,TRBV27,18,CASSLYPSGGVSSYEQYF
-,TRBV9,14,CASSGSLYTGELFF
medium-sized,TRBV21-1,15,CASSISTGFGQPQHF
-,TRBV30,15,CAWSVYSLGTGEQFF
-,TRBV5-1,15,CASSLMGQGVETQYF
-,TRBV30,13,CAAGTGGWGTQYF
-,TRBV27,13,CASSPGTDYGYTF
-,TRBV29-1,11,CSVEIVTSQFF
-,TRBV5-1,15,CASSFSGRATGELFF
-,TRBV6-6,16,CASSDPGTVMNTEAFF
-,TRBV29-1,13,CSVGWTGVQPQHF
-,TRBV7-9,13,CASSPDRYTEAFF
-,TRBV5-1,15,CASSLMGDPYNEQFF
-,TRBV27,14,CASSLTGGFYEQYF
-,TRBV19,16,CASSPRTGGGNQPQHF
few,TRBV9,16,CASSVGSSGGGETQYF
-,TRBV6-5,14,CASSYTKGGWPQHF
once,TRBV2,13,CASSEGRAYGYTF
-,TRBV9,15,CASSPTQGLWNTIYF
-,TRBV7-9,14,CASSLGGERYEQYF
few,TRBV14,16,CASSQGRGIFRYEQYF
-,TRBV10-2,13,CASSARGDYGYTF
-,TRBV6-5,11,CAGGRSYEQYF
-,TRBV7-3,14,CASSQRGESYEQYF
-,TRBV5-1,15,CASSLAGTGEETQYF
once,TRBV7-2,13,CASSSTGGYGYTF
-,TRBV19,14,CASTRKSSGNTIYF
-,TRBV29-1,14,CSVEDGTVPETQYF
once,TRBV18,14,CASSVGDPPYEQYF
-,TRBV14,16,CASSQAQGVFSYEQYF
few,TRBV5-6,14,CASSLALGSNEQFF
-,TRBV5-1,13,CASSRGQSYGYTF
-,TRBV9,14,CASSARGRDYGYTF